This is a list of T cell receptor beta chains from one sample in a study of memory CD4+ T cells and cytomegalovirus serostatus. Generated by immunoSEQ multiplex PCR, the TCRdb table keeps only in-frame clones and is missing some. The sample yields around 63,000 clones, around 76% seen once. Sequencing was carried out using memory CD4+ T cells from blood. The receptors stem from an adult in good health and CMV-seropositive. The CDR3 runs from the conserved cysteine through the conserved F or W. Fields, in order: V gene, D gene, clone size, J gene, CDR3 DNA, CDR3 protein. D genes are given only for firm matches. Only part of the rows carry a size: once, few, many, or a class if the clone is expanded.

V gene: TRBV28; D gene: TRBD2; clone size: NA; J gene: TRBJ2-7; CDR3 DNA: TGTGCCAGCAGTCCATTCGCTAGCGGGAGTTCCTACGAGCAGTACTTC; CDR3 protein: CASSPFASGSSYEQYF
V gene: TRBV7-9; D gene: TRBD1; clone size: NA; J gene: TRBJ1-5; CDR3 DNA: TGTGCCAGCAGCTTTACCCCCCTACAGGGGGCGATCAATCAGCCCCAGCATTTT; CDR3 protein: CASSFTPLQGAINQPQHF
V gene: TRBV28; D gene: TRBD2; clone size: NA; J gene: TRBJ2-3; CDR3 DNA: TGTGCCAGCAGTATGCGGGTGGTTCTAGCGGGGGGGCAAGATACGCAGTATTTT; CDR3 protein: CASSMRVVLAGGQDTQYF
V gene: TRBV7-9; D gene: TRBD2; clone size: NA; J gene: TRBJ2-5; CDR3 DNA: TGTGCCAGCAGCCGACTAGCGGTGGGCCTCTTCCAAGAGACCCAGTACTTC; CDR3 protein: CASSRLAVGLFQETQYF
V gene: TRBV10-3; D gene: TRBD2; clone size: NA; J gene: TRBJ2-1; CDR3 DNA: TGTGCCATCAGTGGTAAAGGCCTAGTCCCGGGACTAGCGGGAGGGAACAATGAGCAGTTCTTC; CDR3 protein: CAISGKGLVPGLAGGNNEQFF
V gene: TRBV18; D gene: NA; clone size: NA; J gene: TRBJ2-7; CDR3 DNA: TGTGCCAGCTCACCACCCTTGGCGGGCGAGCAGTACTTC; CDR3 protein: CASSPPLAGEQYF
V gene: TRBV5-1; D gene: NA; clone size: NA; J gene: TRBJ1-6; CDR3 DNA: TGCGCCAGCAGCTTCGGGGAGGACGACTCACCCCTCCACTTT; CDR3 protein: CASSFGEDDSPLHF
V gene: TRBV30; D gene: NA; clone size: NA; J gene: TRBJ1-1; CDR3 DNA: TGTGCCTGGAGTGTACTCGACAGGCTAAATGGAGCTTTCTTT; CDR3 protein: CAWSVLDRLNGAFF
V gene: TRBV6-1; D gene: NA; clone size: NA; J gene: TRBJ2-4; CDR3 DNA: TGTGCCAGCAGTGAATCCCCAGGAGACATTCAGTACTTC; CDR3 protein: CASSESPGDIQYF
V gene: TRBV6-5; D gene: NA; clone size: NA; J gene: TRBJ1-5; CDR3 DNA: TGTGCCAGCAGTTACGCCGGGGGCGCGGGGCAGCCCCAGCATTTT; CDR3 protein: CASSYAGGAGQPQHF
V gene: TRBV11-2; D gene: NA; clone size: NA; J gene: TRBJ1-4; CDR3 DNA: TGTGCCAGCAGCTTTCAACGCGCTAATGAAAAACTGTTTTTT; CDR3 protein: CASSFQRANEKLFF
V gene: TRBV4-1; D gene: NA; clone size: NA; J gene: TRBJ2-4; CDR3 DNA: TGCGCCAGCAGCCACGATGGGACACAAAACATTCAGTACTTC; CDR3 protein: CASSHDGTQNIQYF
V gene: TRBV2; D gene: NA; clone size: NA; J gene: TRBJ1-1; CDR3 DNA: TGTGCCAGCAGTGAAGGGCCCCGAGGGACTGAAGCTTTCTTT; CDR3 protein: CASSEGPRGTEAFF
V gene: TRBV19; D gene: NA; clone size: NA; J gene: TRBJ2-1; CDR3 DNA: TGTGCCAGTAGCCGAAAAAATACCGGTGAGCAGTTCTTC; CDR3 protein: CASSRKNTGEQFF
V gene: TRBV9; D gene: TRBD2; clone size: NA; J gene: TRBJ2-7; CDR3 DNA: TGTGCCAGCAGCGTAGTGGGACTAGCTCTAGGGGAGCAGTACTTC; CDR3 protein: CASSVVGLALGEQYF
V gene: TRBV20-1; D gene: NA; clone size: few; J gene: TRBJ1-1; CDR3 DNA: TGCAGTGCTAGCCGGGACACTGAAGCTTTCTTT; CDR3 protein: CSASRDTEAFF
V gene: TRBV7-2; D gene: NA; clone size: NA; J gene: TRBJ2-5; CDR3 DNA: TGTGCCAGCAGCCCCGCGCGGGAGACCCAGTACTTC; CDR3 protein: CASSPARETQYF
V gene: TRBV7-2; D gene: NA; clone size: NA; J gene: TRBJ1-6; CDR3 DNA: TGTGCCAGCAGCCGCCCCGGGGGGGGTGCGAGATCACCCCTCCACTTT; CDR3 protein: CASSRPGGGARSPLHF